The present T cell receptor (beta chain) was sequenced within a study of blood T cells in healthy people across ages. The study's findings and limits: Donor CMV status, an unknown factor, possibly confounded changes in expanded clonotypes. More naive CD4+ cells and higher diversity were found in long-lived than in aged donors. Samples with more naive T cells showed higher observed beta diversity.

Germline V lookup: CDR1 MGHDK, CDR2 SYGVNS. Unmatched junction bases numbered 7, after V lost 7 bases and J lost 8 bases. CDR3 length: 14 residues. This clonotype was detected a few times. The antigen remains unidentified. The use of a sample-barcoded 5' primer and a J-beta primer mix characterized a second PCR of about 7 to 12 cycles. Any given sample supplied a minimum of 2.5 million CDR3-containing paired-end reads. Each CDR3 protein is one row after TCRdb ran MiXCR on the 5' RACE reads. The sample includes just over 1 million distinct CDR3 sequences, more than 40% of them seen just once. The TCR was taken from a woman aged 55-70 years in good health. The sequenced material came from blood. V usage is TRBV25-1 and J usage is TRBJ2-1; the match to TRBD2 covers 11 bases. The CDR3 nucleotides are TGTGCCAGCATCGGGGTAGCGGGAGGGGATGAGCAGTTCTTC. Translated: CASIGVAGGDEQFF.